The 27 T cell receptor beta chains below all came from one sample that was sequenced in a study of CD8+ T cells in alopecia areata (dated by TCRdb to between 2017 and 2018). The receptor library was made with the immunoSEQ multiplex PCR assay. To provide template for TCR sequencing, every sample had RNA extracted and reverse transcribed into cDNA. TCRdb provides this immuneACCESS table in a form limited to in-frame rearrangements. Some clones are lacking; in checked studies, under half of them reflect an unresolved V gene, and why the rest are absent is not known. This sample holds 110,000 to 150,000 clones; nearly 55% were observed only once. The ten largest make up 15% of the sample. This sample's time point label indicates: four to five weeks on oral tofacitinib. The sample's treatment or condition, from its label and the paper: oral pan-JAK inhibitor, 5-10 mg twice daily. The material was CD8+ T cells sorted from blood, obtained at week 4, from a patient treated with tofacitinib. All receptors derive from a human donor with alopecia areata.

The rearrangement joins TRBV4-3 to TRBJ1-1, with 7 bases fitting TRBD1. The J segment lost 7 bases and the V segment lost 1 base, leaving 9 bases of the junction unmatched. Germline loops: CDR1 LGHNA, CDR2 YSLEER. The CDR3 runs 15 residues. The CDR3 nucleotides are TGCGCCAGCAGCCAAGGCTCGGGACAGACTATTGAAGCTTTCTTT. This translates into CASSQGSGQTIEAFF.

The chain links TRBV7-2 to TRBJ2-5; 12 nucleotides align to TRBD2. The J segment lost 2 bases and the V segment lost 2 bases, leaving 3 bases of the junction unmatched. This CDR3 is 16 amino acids long. Germline CDR1 is SGHTA and CDR2 is FQGNSA. The CDR3 DNA reads TGTGCCAGCAGCTTACTAGCGGGGGGGCTACAAGAGACCCAGTACTTC. It encodes CASSLLAGGLQETQYF.

The J gene is TRBJ2-3, the V gene TRBV5-6; 10 positions agree with TRBD1. This CDR3 contains 16 residues. The V gene's germline CDR1 is SGHDT and CDR2 YYEEEE. V trimming: 2 bases; J trimming: 5 bases; junction bases outside the gene matches: 8. CDR3 bases: TGTGCCAGCAGCTTTCCCCCCGGGACAGGGGAAGATACGCAGTATTTT. Translating gives CASSFPPGTGEDTQYF.

This clone has a handful of counts. This chain uses TRBV2 with TRBJ1-1; D not certain. Germline V gene sequence: CDR1 SNHLY, CDR2 FYNNEI. This CDR3 is 13 amino acids long. Trimming removed 7 bases at V and 11 bases at J, with 20 bases between. The CDR3 protein is CASTPASSGLAFF. CDR3 nucleotide sequence: TGTGCCAGCACACCGGCCTCATCGGGATTGGCTTTCTTT.

This chain connects TRBV14 to TRBJ1-1, with a tentative D call TRBD1 (5 bases). The CDR3 contains 15 residues. V was pared by 3 bases and J by 2 bases, with 13 bases between. Germline assignment: CDR1 SGHDN and CDR2 FVKESK. The CDR3 spells CASSQPTAPNTEAFF. The CDR3 nucleotides are TGTGCCAGCAGCCAGCCGACAGCCCCAAACACTGAAGCTTTCTTT.

Only a few counts were recorded for this clone. The V gene is TRBV2, the J gene TRBJ2-5, with a weak D call TRBD2 (6 bases). The CDR3 has 16 amino acids. CDR1 and CDR2 from the germline V gene are SNHLY and FYNNEI. The V end lost 0 bases, the J end lost 2 bases, and 13 bases lay between the germline ends. Here the CDR3 DNA reads TGTGCCAGCAGTGAAGCGCATGGAGGGCCGCAAGAGACCCAGTACTTC. This sequence encodes CASSEAHGGPQETQYF.

J is TRBJ2-6 and V is TRBV29-1; weak D call: TRBD2 (5 bases). The V and J ends lost 1 base and 0 bases respectively, with 10 bases between them. The CDR3 has 16 residues. CDR1 and CDR2 from the germline V gene are SQVTM and ANQGSEA. In nucleotides, the CDR3 is TGCAGCGTTGAAGCCGGGAAAGCCTCTGGGGCCAACGTCCTGACTTTC. Amino acid sequence: CSVEAGKASGANVLTF.

The count of this clone is one. V is TRBV4-3 and J is TRBJ1-2; no clear D gene. The CDR3 extends over 13 amino acids. Germline V lookup: CDR1 LGHNA, CDR2 YSLEER. The V end lost 0 bases, the J end lost 8 bases, and 10 bases lay between the germline ends. Here the CDR3 reads CASSQDLVYGYTF. The CDR3 DNA reads TGCGCCAGCAGCCAAGATCTTGTATACGGCTACACCTTC.

The chain is built from TRBV2 and TRBJ1-5; TRBD1 matches at 10 bases. The CDR3 totals 19 residues. V was clipped by 6 bases and J by 1 base; unmatched bases: 15. Germline loops: CDR1 SNHLY, CDR2 FYNNEI. CDR3 sequence reads: CASRIRTGGPFWSNQPQHF. The CDR3 DNA reads as TGTGCCAGCAGAATACGGACAGGGGGACCTTTCTGGAGCAATCAGCCCCAGCATTTT.

The J gene is TRBJ1-1, the V gene TRBV9; 7 positions agree with TRBD1. The CDR3 covers 14 residues. Germline CDR1 reads SGDLS; CDR2 reads YYNGEE. Trimming took 3 bases from V and 1 from J; bases not matched to a gene: 3. The CDR3 sequence: CASSAGQANTEAFF. As DNA, the CDR3 is TGTGCCAGCAGCGCCGGACAGGCGAACACTGAAGCTTTCTTT.

This chain's CDR3 is CASSHSSYNEQFF. In DNA, the CDR3 is TGTGCCAGCAGCCACAGCTCCTACAATGAGCAGTTCTTC. The chain combines TRBV7-9 with TRBJ2-1; no firm D call. CDR1 SEHNR and CDR2 FQNEAQ come from the germline V gene (reference sequence). V was pared by 5 bases and J by 0 bases, with 5 bases between. The CDR3 is 13 amino acids.

This clone was detected many times. The chain combines TRBV29-1 with TRBJ1-2; D gene unclear. The CDR3 loop spans 11 amino acids. Germline CDR1 SQVTM, CDR2 ANQGSEA. The V end was cut by 1 base, the J end by 5 bases, with 5 bases between. CDR3 amino acids: CSVEGVYGYTF. The CDR3 DNA sequence: TGCAGCGTTGAAGGTGTTTATGGCTACACCTTC.

The rearrangement joins TRBV7-6 to TRBJ2-2, with unresolved D. The germline CDR1 and CDR2 sequences are SGHVS and FNYEAQ. Trimming took 2 bases from V and 4 from J, leaving 11 bases between them. This CDR3 is built from 15 residues. CDR3 in DNA: TGTGCCAGCAGCTTAAGTGGCGGAGTCACCGGGGAGCTGTTTTTT. This gives the protein CASSLSGGVTGELFF.

This clone was observed a few times. The chain uses TRBV30 and TRBJ2-1; perhaps TRBD2 as D (7 bases). Germline values: CDR1 GTSNPN, CDR2 SVGIG (reference sequence). The CDR3 extends over 14 amino acids. V was clipped by 0 bases and J by 7 bases, with 13 bases between them. DNA of the CDR3: TGTGCCTGGAGTGTAGGGGGGGCGGGTAATGAGCAGTTCTTC. It encodes CAWSVGGAGNEQFF. Complete variable domain (other parts from reference TRBV30 and TRBJ2-1): SQTIHQWPATLVQPVGSPLSLECTVEGTSNPNLYWYRQAAGRGLQLLFYSVGIGQISSEVPQNLSASRPQDRQFILSSKKLLLSDSGFYLCAWSVGGAGNEQFFGPGTRLTVL.

The chain recombines TRBV4-2 with TRBJ1-2; D unclear. Germline CDR1 and CDR2: LGHNA and YNFKEQ. V was trimmed by 0 bases and J by 7 bases, leaving 27 bases between them. CDR3 size: 19 residues. CDR3 region: CASSQDAVDGQLIDIGYTF. DNA of the CDR3: TGTGCCAGCAGCCAAGATGCCGTGGATGGGCAGTTGATCGATATTGGCTACACCTTC.

This chain links TRBV27 with TRBJ1-6, with D perhaps TRBD1 (5 bases). This CDR3 region has 13 residues. Germline V lookup: CDR1 MNHEY, CDR2 SMNVEV (reference sequence). V lost 5 bases, J lost 9 bases, and 11 bases lay in between. CDR3 DNA sequence: TGTGCCAGCAGTCGGGGGTTAGGTTCACCCCTCCACTTT. This gives the protein CASSRGLGSPLHF.

This clone occurred a few times. The CDR3 DNA is TGTGCCAGCAGCCCAGGGGGAGGTCATGAAGCTTTCTTT. Its protein is CASSPGGGHEAFF. This chain uses TRBV13 with TRBJ1-1; 7 nucleotides line up with TRBD1. This CDR3 region has 13 residues. Germline CDR1 and CDR2: PRHDT and FYEKMQ (reference sequence). Trimming removed 5 bases from V and 7 bases from J; junction bases left unmatched: 7.

The chain uses TRBV4-1 and TRBJ1-1, with D perhaps TRBD1 (5 bases). The V end was cut by 4 bases, the J end by 0 bases, with 12 bases between. CDR1 MGHRA and CDR2 YSYEKL come from the germline V gene. The CDR3 length is 15 residues. This chain's CDR3 is CASSPGPGLNTEAFF. The CDR3 nucleotides read TGCGCCAGCAGCCCGGGGCCAGGGTTGAACACTGAAGCTTTCTTT.

This clone was observed a few times. The gene calls are TRBV25-1 and TRBJ1-1, with D uncertain. Trimming removed 7 bases at V and 6 bases at J, with 15 bases between. CDR3 length: 13 residues. Germline V gives CDR1 MGHDK, CDR2 SYGVNS. The CDR3 region is CASTHRDLPEAFF. The CDR3 region has the DNA TGTGCCAGCACCCATCGGGATCTCCCTGAAGCTTTCTTT.

This clone was observed a few times. V and J are TRBV6-5 and TRBJ1-2; TRBD1 might be the D (5 bases). The germline CDR1 and CDR2 sequences are MNHEY and SVGAGI. V shed 10 bases and J shed 5 bases, with 11 bases lying between them. The CDR3 has 11 amino acids. The chain's CDR3 is CATIGVYGYTF. The CDR3, as DNA: TGTGCCACCATAGGGGTTTATGGCTACACCTTC.

This clone was found a few times. J is TRBJ1-5 and V is TRBV15; D gene uncertain. The germline V gene has CDR1 LNHNV and CDR2 YYDKDF (reference sequence). This CDR3 has 14 amino acids. The V end lost 5 bases, the J end lost 4 bases, and 12 bases lay between the germline ends. CDR3: CATSPVTDNQPQHF. The CDR3 region has the DNA TGTGCCACCAGCCCGGTTACAGATAATCAGCCCCAGCATTTT.

The chain has TRBV27 and TRBJ2-7, with 8 bases lining up with TRBD1. CDR3 length: 11 residues. Unmatched junction bases numbered 1, after V lost 6 bases and J lost 6 bases. Germline lookup yields CDR1 MNHEY and CDR2 SMNVEV (reference sequence). The DNA of the CDR3 is TGTGCCAGCAGGACAGGGGCCGAGCAGTACTTC. Amino acids: CASRTGAEQYF.

V gene TRBV6-6 combines with J gene TRBJ1-1; no clear D gene. Trimming pared 4 bases from V and 0 bases from J, leaving 9 bases between. The V gene's germline CDR1 is MNHNY and CDR2 SVGAGI (reference sequence). There are 14 residues in the CDR3. The chain's CDR3 is CASSSWDLNTEAFF. In DNA, the CDR3 is TGTGCCAGCAGTTCCTGGGATTTGAACACTGAAGCTTTCTTT.

This chain uses TRBV4-1 with TRBJ2-5, with 8 bases fitting TRBD2. Germline V gene data show CDR1 as MGHRA and CDR2 as YSYEKL. The CDR3 runs 15 residues. V lost 2 bases to trimming and J lost 2 bases; unmatched junction nucleotides: 4. The CDR3 coding sequence is TGCGCCAGCAGCCAAAGACTAGCGTATCAAGAGACCCAGTACTTC. Translation: CASSQRLAYQETQYF.

Concerning this clone: This sample includes further DNA sequences coding for the same CDR3. This chain uses TRBV7-9 with TRBJ2-7; no definite D call. This CDR3 has 12 residues. CDR1 is SEHNR and CDR2 is FQNEAQ in the germline V gene (reference sequence). Trimming took 1 base from V and 4 from J, leaving 5 bases between them. The CDR3 bases are TGTGCCAGCAGCTTAGGTGTTTACGAGCAGTACTTC. Translated, it gives CASSLGVYEQYF.

The J gene is TRBJ1-2, the V gene TRBV7-9; no firm D call. CDR1 and CDR2 from the germline V gene are SEHNR and FQNEAQ (reference sequence). V was clipped by 1 base and J by 3 bases, with 9 bases between them. The CDR3 is made up of 14 amino acids. CDR3 region: CASSLDRDYYGYTF. The CDR3 region has the DNA TGTGCCAGCAGCTTAGATAGGGATTACTATGGCTACACCTTC.

The V and J genes are TRBV5-6 and TRBJ2-1, with D possibly TRBD2 on 5 matching bases. From germline, CDR1 is SGHDT and CDR2 YYEEEE. This CDR3 is 14 amino acids long. Trimming stripped 0 bases from V and 9 bases from J, with 13 bases between. CDR3 DNA sequence: TGTGCCAGCAGCTTGGGCGGGCTCCACCCTGAGCAGTTCTTC. Its protein product is CASSLGGLHPEQFF.